This TCR beta chain originates from a study of T cell changes during pregnancy in multiple sclerosis. Method: immunoSEQ multiplex PCR; TCRdb's copy keeps in-frame clones and lacks some. The profile covers more than 50,000 clones, with less than 95% appearing a single time and almost 0.5% taken by the ten largest. Germline CDR1 reads KGHSH; CDR2 reads LQKENI. The CDR3 extends over 14 amino acids. Trimming shortened V by 0 bases and J by 1 base, and 7 bases separated the two germline ends. This chain connects TRBV18 to TRBJ2-7; D possibly corresponds to TRBD2 (5 bases). Sample: CD4+ T cells from peripheral blood mononuclear cells, taken after pregnancy. The sequence derives from a female donor in good health, enrolled as a control in a pregnancy study. CDR3 protein: CASSPPRDSYEQYF. CDR3 DNA: TGTGCCAGCTCACCACCACGGGATTCCTACGAGCAGTACTTC.